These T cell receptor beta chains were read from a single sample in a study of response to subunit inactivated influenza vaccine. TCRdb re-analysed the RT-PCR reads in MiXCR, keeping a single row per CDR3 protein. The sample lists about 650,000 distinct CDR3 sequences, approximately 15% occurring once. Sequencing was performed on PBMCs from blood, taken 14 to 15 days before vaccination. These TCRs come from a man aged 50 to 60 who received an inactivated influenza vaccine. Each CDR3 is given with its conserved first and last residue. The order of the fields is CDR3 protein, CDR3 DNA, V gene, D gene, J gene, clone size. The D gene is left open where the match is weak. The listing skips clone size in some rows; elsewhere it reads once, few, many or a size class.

CASSFAHRGQETQYF TGTGCCAGCAGCTTCGCCCACAGGGGGCAAGAGACCCAGTACTTC TRBV7-9 TRBD1 TRBJ2-5 few
CASSYIAGVPHEQYF TGTGCCAGCAGTTATATAGCGGGAGTTCCCCACGAGCAGTACTTC TRBV28 TRBD2 TRBJ2-7 .
CASSLGTSGSEQFF TGTGCCAGCAGTTTAGGGACTAGCGGGTCTGAGCAGTTCTTC TRBV27 TRBD2 TRBJ2-1 few
CASAPHVTSGPNEQYF TGTGCCAGCGCTCCCCATGTAACTAGCGGACCTAACGAGCAGTACTTC TRBV12-3/TRBV12-4 TRBD2 TRBJ2-7 many
CASRSQGGVGQPQHF TGTGCCAGCAGGTCGCAGGGTGGGGTTGGTCAGCCCCAGCATTTT TRBV28 . TRBJ1-5 .
CASSSTSGRANEQFF TGCGCCAGCAGCTCGACTAGCGGGAGGGCCAATGAGCAGTTCTTC TRBV5-1 TRBD2 TRBJ2-1 few
CASSPAGGQETQYF TGTGCCAGCAGCCCGGCCGGGGGTCAAGAGACCCAGTACTTC TRBV12-3/TRBV12-4 . TRBJ2-5 many
CASSVVSGVGYNEQFF TGTGCCAGCAGCGTAGTTTCGGGAGTGGGATACAATGAGCAGTTCTTC TRBV9 . TRBJ2-1 .
CAITLDPHAYGYTF TGTGCCATCACGTTAGACCCTCATGCATATGGCTACACCTTC TRBV10-3 . TRBJ1-2 few
CASSQDRGFQETQYF TGCGCCAGCAGCCAAGATCGGGGTTTCCAAGAGACCCAGTACTTC TRBV4-3 . TRBJ2-5 .
CASSLIQATEAFF TGTGCCAGCAGCCTGATACAGGCAACTGAAGCTTTCTTT TRBV12-3/TRBV12-4 . TRBJ1-1 .
CASSLSATGSEQYF TGTGCCAGCAGTTTATCCGCGACAGGGTCCGAGCAGTACTTC TRBV28 TRBD1 TRBJ2-7 many
CASSYGTLNEQFF TGTGCCAGCAGTTACGGGACACTCAATGAGCAGTTCTTC TRBV6-2/TRBV6-3 . TRBJ2-1 .
CASSQGPTGLSSYEQYF TGCGCCAGCAGCCAAGGTCCGACTGGTTTGAGCTCCTACGAGCAGTACTTC TRBV4-3 . TRBJ2-7 few
CASTGTGTDIYEQYF TGTGCCAGTACCGGGACAGGGACGGATATCTACGAGCAGTACTTC TRBV10-3 TRBD1 TRBJ2-7 .
CASSPGNYGNTIYF TGTGCCAGCAGCCCGGGGAACTATGGAAACACCATATATTTT TRBV12-3/TRBV12-4 . TRBJ1-3 many
CSARVGTRNYNEQFF TGCAGTGCTAGAGTGGGGACTAGAAACTACAATGAGCAGTTCTTC TRBV20-1 TRBD2 TRBJ2-1 .
CSARDKGLSGELFF TGCAGTGCTAGAGATAAGGGTCTGTCCGGGGAGCTGTTTTTT TRBV20-1 . TRBJ2-2 .
CASSFRGLGPYEQYF TGTGCCAGCAGCTTCAGGGGGCTTGGCCCCTACGAGCAGTACTTC TRBV5-5 TRBD1 TRBJ2-7 few
CSARWERYNEQFF TGCAGTGCTAGGTGGGAGAGATACAATGAGCAGTTCTTC TRBV20-1 . TRBJ2-1 few
CATKTRETQYF TGTGCCACGAAAACTCGTGAGACCCAGTACTTC TRBV6-6 . TRBJ2-5 .
CASRPGSPGYNEQFF TGTGCCAGCAGGCCCGGATCCCCGGGGTACAATGAGCAGTTCTTC TRBV7-9 . TRBJ2-1 few
CASSTRLAGIGDTGELFF TGTGCCAGCAGCACCCGACTAGCGGGGATCGGGGACACCGGGGAGCTGTTTTTT TRBV5-5 TRBD2 TRBJ2-2 .
CASSYSRGANGYTF TGTGCCAGCAGTTACTCTCGGGGGGCGAATGGCTACACCTTC TRBV6-5 . TRBJ1-2 .
CASYDKGRPINEQYF TGTGCCAGTTATGACAAGGGACGTCCCATCAACGAGCAGTACTTC TRBV28 . TRBJ2-7 many
CSARTAGNTIYF TGCAGCGCCCGGACAGCTGGAAACACCATATATTTT TRBV29-1 . TRBJ1-3 many
CATRQDMNTEAFF TGCGCCACGCGACAGGACATGAACACTGAAGCTTTCTTT TRBV10-1 . TRBJ1-1 many
CASTTPPGLGRGKLFF TGCGCCAGCACCACACCGCCGGGTCTTGGTAGGGGAAAACTGTTTTTT TRBV5-1 . TRBJ1-4 .
CSVRLFSGSEADTQYF TGCAGCGTTCGACTATTTAGCGGGAGCGAGGCAGATACGCAGTATTTT TRBV29-1 TRBD2 TRBJ2-3 many
CASSFKSTDTQYF TGTGCCAGCAGTTTTAAGAGCACAGATACGCAGTATTTT TRBV12-3/TRBV12-4 . TRBJ2-3 few
CASSGGPVGVHEQFF TGCGCCAGCAGCGGGGGCCCTGTAGGGGTACATGAGCAGTTCTTC TRBV5-1 . TRBJ2-1 many
CSVEDSHSGNTIYF TGCAGCGTTGAGGACAGTCACTCTGGAAACACCATATATTTT TRBV29-1 . TRBJ1-3 .
CASSLRTGGVHEQYF TGTGCCAGCAGCTTAAGGACAGGGGGCGTCCACGAGCAGTACTTC TRBV7-2 TRBD1 TRBJ2-7 few
CATSDLGRGPDTQYF TGTGCCACCAGTGATTTAGGAAGGGGGCCAGATACGCAGTATTTT TRBV24-1 TRBD1 TRBJ2-3 .
CASSQAGSSGYTF TGTGCCAGCAGCCAAGCCGGGTCTTCTGGCTACACCTTC TRBV4-2 . TRBJ1-2 few
CASSLARGRDGETQYF TGCGCCAGCAGCTTGGCCAGGGGGCGCGATGGAGAGACCCAGTACTTC TRBV5-1 TRBD1 TRBJ2-5 .